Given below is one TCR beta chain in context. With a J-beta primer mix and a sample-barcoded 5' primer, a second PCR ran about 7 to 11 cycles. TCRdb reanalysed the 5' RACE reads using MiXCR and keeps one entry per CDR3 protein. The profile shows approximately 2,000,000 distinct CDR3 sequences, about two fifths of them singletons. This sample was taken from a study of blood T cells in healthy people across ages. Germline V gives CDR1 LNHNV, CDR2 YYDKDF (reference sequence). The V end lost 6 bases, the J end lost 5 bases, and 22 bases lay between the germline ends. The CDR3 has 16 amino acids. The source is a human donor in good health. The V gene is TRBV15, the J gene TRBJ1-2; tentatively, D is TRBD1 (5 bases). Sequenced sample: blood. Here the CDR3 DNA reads TGTGCCACCAGTCCCGATTTCTCGGTGGGGGGTTATGGCTACACCTTC. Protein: CATSPDFSVGGYGYTF.